This TCR beta chain was retrieved from a study of T-cell reconstitution after alpha-beta-depleted transplantation in children. Study-wide findings and caveats: Expanded clones from the graft, numbering several hundred, reportedly supplied alpha-beta T cells about two months after transplant. Certain patients had high TCRbeta diversity at day 60, and it came from recipient T cells and thymic progenitors that survived. From newly produced T cells came most of the T-cell counts and diversity one year after transplant.

Unique molecular identifiers were incorporated during preparation of the TCRbeta library. TCRdb ran MiXCR on the PCR reads and lists one entry per CDR3 protein. The sample holds about 580,000 distinct CDR3 sequences, 20% to 25% seen once. The CDR3 is 14 amino acids. V was cut by 4 bases and J by 8 bases, with 15 bases left in between. Per germline, CDR1 LGHDT and CDR2 YNNKEL (reference sequence). This clonotype appeared a few times. The target antigen is unknown. Specimen: PBMCs, mostly from graft donor cells, collected 360 days after TCRalphabeta/CD19-depleted stem cell transplant. The V and J genes are TRBV3-1 and TRBJ2-1, with D possibly matching TRBD1 (6 bases). The sequence was obtained from a boy under two years old who had a stem cell transplant for acute myeloid leukemia, so the T cells may come from the graft donor. CDR3 amino acids: CASSPKLQGDEQFF. Written as DNA, the CDR3 is TGTGCCAGCAGCCCCAAGCTACAGGGAGATGAGCAGTTCTTC.